This T cell receptor beta chain was identified during a study of OX40 agonist ivuxolimab in advanced cancers. Whole-study context: The study enrolled dose-escalation patients with hepatocellular carcinoma, melanoma, renal cell or head and neck cancer. Study-level points and caveats: Certain nonresponders likewise exhibited a low normalized T-cell clonal expansion.

Exclusion of a patient followed from autoimmune disease history or systemic immunosuppression. Remarks on this clone: Its specificity is unknown.

Sequencing was performed with immunoSEQ multiplex PCR; in TCRdb, only in-frame clones are kept and a portion is missing. Among approximately 70,000 clones listed, 90% to 95% were seen once. The TCR was taken from an adult with an advanced solid tumor such as melanoma, head and neck, liver or kidney cancer. The sequenced sample was CD4+ or CD8+ T cells sorted from blood, obtained in a trial of the OX40 agonist ivuxolimab.

The CDR3 nucleotides read TGTGCCAGCTCCGACATCTACAATGAGCAGTTCTTC. Amino acids: CASSDIYNEQFF. The V call is TRBV9, the J call TRBJ2-1; no clear D. The CDR3 extends over 12 amino acids. V shed 7 bases and J shed 3 bases, with 8 bases lying between them. Germline CDR1 reads SGDLS; CDR2 reads YYNGEE.